This TCR beta chain was captured in a study of CD8 T cells in Susac syndrome. With random hexamers, 0.5 to 1 ug RNA was reverse transcribed. Using its own MiXCR run on the immunoSEQ multiplex PCR reads, TCRdb lists one record per CDR3 protein. The sample carries approximately 230,000 distinct CDR3 sequences, over 85% recorded once. Germline CDR1 reads SGHTA; CDR2 reads FQGNSA. The V and J ends lost 5 bases and 8 bases, in that order; junction bases with no gene match: 11. The CDR3 consists of 15 residues. The receptor was isolated from a human donor with multiple sclerosis. The chain combines TRBV7-2 with TRBJ1-5; 8 bases are a match to TRBD1. Sequencing was done on a sample of CD4+ T cells from PBMCs. The CDR3 reads CASSPQTGDRKPQHF. CDR3 nucleotides: TGTGCCAGCAGCCCCCAGACAGGGGACAGGAAGCCCCAGCATTTT.